A selection of T cell receptor beta chains follows, all from one sample in a study of shared clonotypes between healthy human individuals. The data were produced by immunoSEQ multiplex PCR, yet TCRdb's version contains in-frame clones alone and is incomplete. The table has approximately 110,000 clones, 65% to 75% seen once. Source material: memory CD8+ T cells sorted from blood. The receptors here all came from a woman younger than 45 in good health. Each CDR3 is given with its conserved first and last residue. Fields, in order: clone size, V gene, J gene, D gene, CDR3 protein, CDR3 DNA. The D gene is left open where the match is weak. Clone size, where shown, is once, few, many, or a class for clones that have expanded.

NA	TRBV2	TRBJ1-4	NA	CASRVGYEKLFF	TGTGCCAGCAGGGTAGGGTATGAAAAACTGTTTTTT
NA	TRBV6-5	TRBJ1-1	NA	CASSWVENTEAFF	TGTGCCAGCAGTTGGGTCGAGAACACTGAAGCTTTCTTT
NA	TRBV4-1	TRBJ2-5	TRBD1	CASSQEEGAKETQYF	TGCGCCAGCAGCCAAGAAGAGGGGGCAAAAGAGACCCAGTACTTC
few	TRBV4-1	TRBJ2-1	TRBD2	CASSPQFGTRGFGEQFF	TGCGCCAGCAGCCCCCAATTCGGGACTAGGGGGTTCGGGGAGCAGTTCTTC
many	TRBV5-1	TRBJ2-5	TRBD2	CASSFTSGREETQYF	TGCGCCAGCAGCTTTACGAGCGGGAGGGAAGAGACCCAGTACTTC
NA	TRBV21-1	TRBJ1-6	NA	CASPGGGLHF	TGTGCCAGCCCAGGAGGAGGACTCCACTTT
NA	TRBV28	TRBJ2-5	NA	CASSLTRGLTNQPQDF	TGTGCCAGCAGTTTAACTAGAGGACTCACTAACCAACCACAGGACTTC
many	TRBV28	TRBJ2-7	TRBD2	CASTPGLEASEQYF	TGTGCCAGCACTCCAGGACTAGAGGCGAGTGAGCAGTACTTC
NA	TRBV4-1	TRBJ2-7	TRBD1	CASSQVWTGGYEQYF	TGCGCCAGCAGCCAAGTGTGGACAGGGGGCTACGAGCAGTACTTC
NA	TRBV2	TRBJ1-2	TRBD1	CASWTGLNYGYTF	TGTGCCAGTTGGACAGGGTTAAATTATGGCTACACCTTC
many	TRBV9	TRBJ2-1	TRBD2	CASSPMRLAYNEQFF	TGTGCCAGCTCCCCCATGAGACTAGCGTACAATGAGCAGTTCTTC
few	TRBV4-1	TRBJ2-7	TRBD1	CASSLVGTGAYEQYF	TGCGCCAGCAGCCTCGTCGGGACAGGAGCCTACGAGCAGTACTTC
few	TRBV30	TRBJ1-5	NA	CAWNSGVGQPQHF	TGTGCCTGGAATTCGGGGGTGGGTCAGCCCCAGCATTTT
NA	TRBV29-1	TRBJ2-6	NA	CSARGGGANVLTF	TGCAGCGCCCGTGGCGGGGGGGCCAACGTCCTGACTTTC
NA	TRBV25-1	TRBJ2-3	NA	CASSVGTVSTDTQYF	TGTGCCAGCAGTGTAGGGACGGTGAGCACAGATACGCAGTATTTT
once	TRBV28	TRBJ2-5	TRBD2	CASSLRTSGRYQETQYF	TGTGCCAGCAGTTTACGGACTAGCGGGAGGTACCAAGAGACCCAGTACTTC
NA	TRBV28	TRBJ2-7	NA	CASSSTVRTEYEQYF	TGTGCCAGCAGCTCAACGGTTCGCACAGAATACGAGCAGTACTTC
NA	TRBV5-1	TRBJ2-7	NA	CASSLEVSGVEQYF	TGCGCCAGCAGCTTGGAGGTCAGCGGAGTCGAGCAGTACTTC
NA	TRBV7-3	TRBJ2-2	TRBD1	CASSGQGAIGELFF	TGTGCCAGCAGCGGACAGGGGGCAATCGGGGAGCTGTTTTTT
NA	TRBV7-8	TRBJ2-7	NA	CASSPLRGWEAGEQYF	TGTGCCAGCAGCCCCCTAAGGGGGTGGGAGGCTGGGGAGCAGTACTTC
NA	TRBV28	TRBJ2-7	NA	CASSFFGGLGYEQYF	TGTGCCAGCAGCTTTTTCGGGGGGCTGGGATACGAGCAGTACTTC
NA	TRBV19	TRBJ2-1	TRBD2	CASTTRVAGAWNEQFF	TGTGCCAGTACCACGCGGGTAGCGGGAGCTTGGAATGAGCAGTTCTTC
NA	TRBV11-2	TRBJ2-7	NA	CASSPIGGTLNYEQYF	TGTGCCAGCAGCCCGATAGGAGGGACATTAAACTACGAGCAGTACTTC
NA	TRBV28	TRBJ2-7	NA	CASSLSGFGSYEQYF	TGTGCCAGCAGTTTATCGGGTTTTGGGTCCTACGAGCAGTACTTC
NA	TRBV9	TRBJ2-7	TRBD2	CASSAGTSGKGYEQYF	TGTGCCAGCAGCGCCGGGACTAGCGGGAAAGGGTACGAGCAGTACTTC
NA	TRBV27	TRBJ2-3	TRBD2	CASSTFGREGPEITDTQYF	TGTGCCAGCAGCACTTTTGGACGGGAGGGCCCCGAAATCACAGATACGCAGTATTTT
NA	TRBV4-1	TRBJ2-1	NA	CASSQGAPLYNEQFF	TGCGCCAGCAGCCAAGGCGCCCCTTTGTACAATGAGCAGTTCTTC
NA	TRBV6-6	TRBJ2-7	TRBD1	CASSYSGQGNYEQYF	TGTGCCAGCAGTTACTCCGGACAGGGGAACTACGAGCAGTACTTC
once	TRBV7-9	TRBJ2-7	TRBD1	CASSSGGQGSSYEQYF	TGTGCCAGCAGCTCCGGTGGACAGGGGTCGAGCTACGAGCAGTACTTC
NA	TRBV11-2	TRBJ2-6	NA	CASSLVSGANVLTF	TGTGCCAGCAGCTTAGTTAGTGGGGCCAACGTCCTGACTTTC